The entry that follows covers one T cell receptor (beta chain) sequence. This entry is derived from a study of identical twins. From the 5' RACE reads, TCRdb called clonotypes with MiXCR, one entry per CDR3 protein. The repertoire has hundreds of thousands of distinct CDR3 sequences, 8.6% of them found once; the top ten carry 0.75% to 1%. The same specimen was also included in a second study, on yellow fever vaccine responses in identical twins. This second report adds: Twins' T cell vaccine responses reportedly looked partly convergent, partly personalized.

The sequence came from a woman between 18 and 29 years old in good health. Sequenced sample: PBMCs.

The CDR3 sequence: CATSDQTPGVTGELFF. CDR3 sequence (DNA): TGTGCCACCAGTGATCAGACCCCTGGGGTAACCGGGGAGCTGTTTTTT. The chain links TRBV24-1 to TRBJ2-2, with D unclear. Trimming took off 3 bases at V and 5 bases at J, with 15 bases between the two ends. The CDR3 is made up of 16 amino acids. Germline loops: CDR1 KGHDR, CDR2 SFDVKD.